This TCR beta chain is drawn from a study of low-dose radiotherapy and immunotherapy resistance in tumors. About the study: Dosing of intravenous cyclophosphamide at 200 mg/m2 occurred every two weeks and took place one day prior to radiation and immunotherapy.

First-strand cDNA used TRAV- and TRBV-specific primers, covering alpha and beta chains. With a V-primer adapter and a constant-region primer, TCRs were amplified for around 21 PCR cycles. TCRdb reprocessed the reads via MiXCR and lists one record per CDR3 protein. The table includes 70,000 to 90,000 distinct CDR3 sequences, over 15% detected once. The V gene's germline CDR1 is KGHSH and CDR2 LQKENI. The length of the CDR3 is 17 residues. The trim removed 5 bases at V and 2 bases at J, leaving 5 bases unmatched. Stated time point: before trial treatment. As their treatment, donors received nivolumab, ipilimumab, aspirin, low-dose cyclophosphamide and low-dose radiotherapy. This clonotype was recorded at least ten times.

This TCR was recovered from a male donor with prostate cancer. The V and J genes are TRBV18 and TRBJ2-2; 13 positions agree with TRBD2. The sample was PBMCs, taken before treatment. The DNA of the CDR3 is TGTGCCAGCTCAACATGGACTAGCGGGGGAAACACCGGGGAGCTGTTTTTT. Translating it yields CASSTWTSGGNTGELFF.